Described below is a single TCR beta chain sequence and its context. Its antigen is still unknown. PCR involved 60 Vbeta and 13 Jbeta primers. Measured with immunoSEQ multiplex PCR; TCRdb has only the in-frame clones, and not every one. The sample includes about 240,000 clones, roughly four fifths of them seen just once. The data are from a study of cytomegalovirus exposure and HLA in healthy donors. Study as a whole: For the approximately 430 genotyped donors, approximately 83% fell within the Caucasian-associated ancestry cluster.

V lost 3 bases and J lost 3; bases outside the gene matches: 6. There are 18 residues in the CDR3. Germline CDR1 is SGHNT and CDR2 is YENEEA. Study findings and constraints: Analysis was carried out at a later point, and it linked a missense DCLRE1C variant to TCR beta V- and J-gene trimming. The authors enumerated over 150 TCR beta chains as linked to cytomegalovirus. Later analysis identified 16,000 or so TCR beta sequences associated with HLA alleles, using a false discovery rate threshold of 0.05.

The chain combines TRBV11-3 with TRBJ2-3; the match to TRBD2 covers 16 bases. The specimen was PBMCs. The clonotype comes from a woman in her fifties or sixties in good health and CMV-seropositive. The CDR3: CASSFGTSGRARTDTQYF. In DNA, the CDR3 is TGTGCCAGCAGCTTCGGGACTAGCGGGAGGGCCAGAACAGATACGCAGTATTTT.